A single sample gave rise to the 30 T cell receptor beta chains below, sequenced in a study of T-cell memory formation after mild COVID-19. MiXCR, run by TCRdb on the 5' RACE reads, gives a single entry per CDR3 protein. This sample has about 400,000 distinct CDR3 sequences, with around 24% found just once. The sample consisted of PBMCs or a T cell subset sorted from them (not recorded which). The receptor source for this set is an adult woman who had mild COVID-19 (a few samples of this study predate the infection). Cell type and time point are not known.

A few counts support this clonotype. V usage is TRBV11-1 and J usage is TRBJ2-1, with 11 bases matching TRBD2. V dropped 5 bases and J dropped 10; count of bases not matched to a gene: 7. Germline lookup yields CDR1 SGHAT and CDR2 FQDESV (reference sequence). This CDR3 comprises 14 residues. The DNA for the CDR3 is TGTGCCAGCAGCATGACTAGCGGGAACCGGGAGCAGTTCTTC. It translates to CASSMTSGNREQFF.

This clonotype was recorded at least ten times. The chain joins TRBV18 to TRBJ1-1; 8 bases are a match to TRBD1. This CDR3 region has 13 residues. Per germline, CDR1 KGHSH and CDR2 LQKENI. V was pared by 8 bases and J by 6 bases, with 8 bases of the junction left unmatched. The CDR3 nucleotides read TGTGCCAGCCATGTAACAGGGGGGGCTGAAGCTTTCTTT. Its protein is CASHVTGGAEAFF.

The chain employs TRBV11-2 and TRBJ2-7, with TRBD2 as a possible D gene (5 bases). Germline V gene data show CDR1 as SGHAT and CDR2 as FQNNGV. This CDR3 region has 11 residues. V lost 7 bases and J lost 5, with 9 bases in between. CDR3 sequence: CASTGGHEQYF. In DNA form, the CDR3 reads TGTGCCAGCACAGGAGGCCACGAGCAGTACTTC.

V and J are TRBV5-1 and TRBJ1-1; TRBD1 might be the D (5 bases). The CDR3 extends over 16 amino acids. V dropped 0 bases and J dropped 0 bases, with 12 bases sitting between them. In germline, CDR1 is SGHRS, CDR2 YFSETQ. The CDR3 region has the DNA TGCGCCAGCAGCTTGGGGGCAGGGACCCTGAACACTGAAGCTTTCTTT. Its translation: CASSLGAGTLNTEAFF.

V usage is TRBV9 and J usage is TRBJ1-2; D gene ambiguous. Per germline, CDR1 SGDLS and CDR2 YYNGEE. This CDR3 comprises 13 residues. V lost 3 bases and J 8 bases, leaving 14 bases between the germline ends. CDR3 in DNA: TGTGCCAGCAGCGCCCAAGGGATTAGGGGCTACACCTTC. Its translation: CASSAQGIRGYTF.

This clonotype was observed a handful of times. The chain employs TRBV20-1 and TRBJ2-2; TRBD1 is a possible D gene (6 bases). With 5 bases removed from V and 2 bases from J, the gap between germline ends came to 9 bases. CDR1 DFQATT and CDR2 SNEGSKA come from the germline V gene (reference sequence). The CDR3 extends over 13 amino acids. CDR3 region: CSARTANTGELFF. The DNA for the CDR3 is TGCAGTGCTCGGACAGCTAACACCGGGGAGCTGTTTTTT.

In this sample, this clonotype turned up a few times. This chain's CDR3 is CASSWTYLGNEQFF. In DNA, the CDR3 is TGCGCCAGCAGCTGGACTTACCTCGGCAATGAGCAGTTCTTC. This chain links TRBV5-1 with TRBJ2-1, with D perhaps TRBD2 (5 bases). The CDR3 consists of 14 residues. Germline V gene sequence: CDR1 SGHRS, CDR2 YFSETQ. V gave up 3 bases and J gave up 6 bases, with 13 bases separating them.

In its sample, this clonotype was seen once. This chain uses TRBV12-3 or TRBV12-4 with TRBJ1-2; maybe TRBD1 (6 bases). The germline V and J ends were trimmed by 7 bases and 0 bases, with 12 bases remaining between them. The CDR3 contains 14 residues. The CDR3: CASTRTAANYGYTF. Written as DNA, the CDR3 is TGTGCCAGCACCAGGACAGCCGCTAACTATGGCTACACCTTC.

This clonotype has only a few counts. The CDR3, as DNA: TGTGCCAGCAGCCATGGGAGGCTAGCGGGCGATCCTAGCACAGATACGCAGTATTTT. This translates into CASSHGRLAGDPSTDTQYF. V gene TRBV6-2 or TRBV6-3 combines with J gene TRBJ2-3; 8 bases are shared with TRBD2. With V trimmed by 6 bases and J by 0 bases, 17 bases remained unmatched. The CDR3 sequence is 19 residues long. Germline values: CDR1 MNHEY, CDR2 SVGEGT.

This clonotype was counted only a few times. This chain connects TRBV5-6 to TRBJ2-1, with a tentative D call TRBD2 (6 bases). The V end lost 2 bases, the J end lost 0 bases, and 9 bases lay between the germline ends. The CDR3 sequence is 15 residues long. Germline V gene sequence: CDR1 SGHDT, CDR2 YYEEEE. The CDR3 DNA follows: TGTGCCAGCAGCTTTTTGGGGGGCTCCTACAATGAGCAGTTCTTC. This sequence encodes CASSFLGGSYNEQFF.

The genes are TRBV5-1 and TRBJ2-7; D is possibly TRBD1 (6 bases). The CDR3 spans 14 residues. Trimming shortened V by 5 bases and J by 2 bases, and 14 bases separated the two germline ends. Germline V gives CDR1 SGHRS, CDR2 YFSETQ. The CDR3 DNA reads as TGCGCCAGCAGGGTACACGACAGGACCTACGAGCAGTACTTC. It translates to CASRVHDRTYEQYF.

This sequence joins TRBV7-9 and TRBJ2-1; maybe TRBD1 (6 bases). Per the germline V gene, CDR1 is SEHNR and CDR2 is FQNEAQ (reference sequence). The CDR3 spans 16 residues. Trimming pared 3 bases from V and 0 bases from J, leaving 12 bases between. CDR3 bases: TGTGCCAGCAGCTTTACAGGGCAATACTCCTACAATGAGCAGTTCTTC. Translating gives CASSFTGQYSYNEQFF. Drawing the rest from reference TRBV7-9 and TRBJ2-1, the complete variable domain is DTGVSQNPRHKITKRGQNVTFRCDPISEHNRLYWYRQTLGQGPEFLTYFQNEAQLEKSRLLSDRFSAERPKGSFSTLEIQRTEQGDSAMYLCASSFTGQYSYNEQFFGPGTRLTVL.

A few counts support this clonotype. V and J are TRBV6-2 or TRBV6-3 and TRBJ2-7; D uncertain. Per germline, CDR1 MNHEY and CDR2 SVGEGT. The CDR3 covers 12 residues. V lost 7 bases and J lost 0, with 7 bases in between. This CDR3 reads CASTQNSYEQYF. CDR3 bases: TGTGCCAGCACCCAGAACTCCTACGAGCAGTACTTC.

This clonotype has a handful of counts. This chain connects TRBV5-1 to TRBJ1-1; D might be TRBD1 (6 bases). This CDR3 spans 15 amino acids. Trimming stripped 0 bases from V and 5 bases from J, with 14 bases between. The germline gives CDR1 SGHRS, CDR2 YFSETQ. The CDR3 loop reads CASSLEPTGKTEAFF. The CDR3 DNA follows: TGCGCCAGCAGCTTGGAACCAACAGGGAAAACTGAAGCTTTCTTT.

V gene TRBV6-6 combines with J gene TRBJ1-5; 8 bases align to TRBD1. This CDR3 has 15 amino acids. Trimming took 3 bases from V and 6 from J; bases not matched to a gene: 7. Germline lookup yields CDR1 MNHNY and CDR2 SVGAGI (reference sequence). As DNA, the CDR3 is TGTGCCAGCAGTTATCGACAGGGGAGTGGTCAGCCCCAGCATTTT. It specifies CASSYRQGSGQPQHF.

This clonotype occurred a few times. The chain is built from TRBV6-6 and TRBJ2-7, with D uncertain. The CDR3 sequence is 14 residues long. Trimming took off 6 bases at V and 1 base at J, with 13 bases between the two ends. Germline CDR1 is MNHNY and CDR2 is SVGAGI (reference sequence). The CDR3 is CASRQGGRSYEQYF. CDR3 nucleotides: TGTGCCAGCAGGCAAGGTGGACGGTCCTACGAGCAGTACTTC.

This chain joins TRBV29-1 and TRBJ2-6, with D possibly matching TRBD1 (5 bases). V was clipped by 2 bases and J by 9 bases, with 8 bases between them. The CDR3 has 12 amino acids. Germline assignment: CDR1 SQVTM and CDR2 ANQGSEA. CDR3 DNA sequence: TGCAGCGTTGAATCGGACATCAACGTCCTGACTTTC. Amino acid sequence: CSVESDINVLTF.

The chain links TRBV5-4 to TRBJ2-2; tentatively, D is TRBD2 (6 bases). The ends were cut back, 7 bases at V and 1 base at J, with 14 bases in the middle. Germline V gives CDR1 SGHNT, CDR2 YYREEE (reference sequence). The CDR3 totals 15 residues. The DNA of the CDR3 is TGTGCCAGCGGGGAGGCTGGCTTGAACACCGGGGAGCTGTTTTTT. This sequence encodes CASGEAGLNTGELFF.

The V gene is TRBV12-3 or TRBV12-4, the J gene TRBJ1-2; no reliable D call. Trimming removed 2 bases from V and 8 bases from J, with 9 bases in between. The CDR3 loop spans 12 amino acids. As DNA, the CDR3 is TGTGCCAGCAGTTTATGGGGAATGGGCTACACCTTC. It yields the protein CASSLWGMGYTF.

Of note for this clonotype: At one of its ends the junction is not consistent with the germline gene, which may arise from a read error. The chain has TRBV7-2 and TRBJ2-5; the D gene could be TRBD1 or TRBD2 (6 bases each). Germline CDR1 reads SGHTA; CDR2 reads FQGNSA. The CDR3 length is 15 residues. The CDR3 here is CASSYNGGPRETQNF. As DNA, the CDR3 is TGTGCCAGCAGCTATAATGGGGGGCCCAGAGAGACCCAGAACTTC.

In its sample, this clonotype was seen a few times. The V call is TRBV20-1, the J call TRBJ2-5, with a possible D match to TRBD1 (7 bases). The germline V gene encodes CDR1 DFQATT and CDR2 SNEGSKA (reference sequence). V was shortened by 3 bases and J by 2 bases, with 13 bases between the two germline ends. The CDR3 runs to 14 residues. The CDR3 bases are TGCAGTGCTAGGTCAGGGGGAGGACAAGAGACCCAGTACTTC. Translation gives CSARSGGGQETQYF.

There are a few counts of this clonotype. The chain joins TRBV9 to TRBJ2-2; D uncertain. Trimming stripped 0 bases from V and 5 bases from J, with 5 bases between. CDR1 is SGDLS and CDR2 is YYNGEE in the germline V gene. There are 13 residues in the CDR3. The CDR3 region is CASSVGWTGELFF. The CDR3 DNA reads TGTGCCAGCAGCGTAGGATGGACCGGGGAGCTGTTTTTT.

This clonotype was found a few times. The chain is built from TRBV12-3 or TRBV12-4 and TRBJ2-2, with TRBD2 as a possible D gene (6 bases). The CDR3 covers 16 residues. V gave up 1 base and J gave up 1 base, with 10 bases separating them. The DNA for the CDR3 is TGTGCCAGCAGTTTAGATCGGGGGAGGAACACCGGGGAGCTGTTTTTT. It translates to CASSLDRGRNTGELFF.

This clonotype has only a few counts. The V gene is TRBV23-1, the J gene TRBJ1-5; 10 positions agree with TRBD1. TRBV23-1 is an ORF, and what it does is uncertain. With 4 bases clipped from V and 0 bases from J, the junction kept 9 bases outside the gene matches. The CDR3 spans 18 residues. The CDR3 DNA follows: TGCGCCAGCAGTCCACCCGGACAGGGGGTTTATAGCAATCAGCCCCAGCATTTT. It translates to CASSPPGQGVYSNQPQHF.

This clonotype came up many times. This chain uses TRBV4-1 with TRBJ2-7, with no clear D. Trimming took 0 bases from V and 4 from J, leaving 13 bases between them. The CDR3 loop spans 15 amino acids. Germline V CDR1 and CDR2: MGHRA, YSYEKL. The CDR3 sequence is CASSQEAAPGYEQYF. In nucleotides, the CDR3 is TGCGCCAGCAGCCAAGAGGCCGCACCGGGTTACGAGCAGTACTTC.

This clonotype was detected only a few times. The chain is built from TRBV7-9 and TRBJ1-1, with 8 bases lining up with TRBD1. With V trimmed by 5 bases and J by 11 bases, 7 bases remained unmatched. Germline lookup yields CDR1 SEHNR and CDR2 FQNEAQ (reference sequence). The CDR3 contains 12 residues. DNA for the CDR3: TGTGCCAGCAGCCGTTGGACAGGGAGTGCTTTCTTT. Residues: CASSRWTGSAFF.

This clonotype was seen a handful of times. The rearrangement links TRBV12-3 or TRBV12-4 to TRBJ2-5, with D maybe TRBD1 (6 bases). The CDR3 is made up of 16 amino acids. V lost 4 bases, J lost 1 base, and 16 bases lay in between. In nucleotides, the CDR3 is TGTGCCAGCAGTTCCCCGCTCATGGACAGCCAAGAGACCCAGTACTTC. Protein: CASSSPLMDSQETQYF.

This clonotype was detected only a few times. The chain recombines TRBV7-9 with TRBJ1-5; 9 bases match TRBD1. Losses at the gene ends were 4 bases for V and 4 bases for J; bases not matched to a gene: 8. The germline V gene has CDR1 SEHNR and CDR2 FQNEAQ (reference sequence). The CDR3 runs 16 residues. This CDR3 is CASSYSAGQGNQPQHF. In DNA, the CDR3 is TGTGCCAGCAGCTACAGCGCGGGACAGGGTAATCAGCCCCAGCATTTT. The full variable domain, rest sourced from reference TRBV7-9 and TRBJ1-5, is DTGVSQNPRHKITKRGQNVTFRCDPISEHNRLYWYRQTLGQGPEFLTYFQNEAQLEKSRLLSDRFSAERPKGSFSTLEIQRTEQGDSAMYLCASSYSAGQGNQPQHFGDGTRLSIL.

The V and J genes are TRBV29-1 and TRBJ2-3; 9 bases line up with TRBD2. Germline CDR1 is SQVTM and CDR2 is ANQGSEA. This CDR3 region has 14 residues. The V segment lost 7 bases and the J segment 1 base; nucleotides outside the gene matches: 6. In DNA, the CDR3 is TGCAGCGGGGAGAGGACTAGCGGCACAGATACGCAGTATTTT. This codes for CSGERTSGTDTQYF.

This clonotype came up a few times. The chain joins TRBV7-8 to TRBJ2-2; D is tentatively TRBD1 or TRBD2 (5 bases each). This CDR3 comprises 14 residues. Trimming left V 4 bases short and J 6 bases short, with 12 bases between. Germline lookup yields CDR1 SGHVS and CDR2 FQNEAQ. CDR3 in amino acids: CASSSQPGPGELFF. CDR3 sequence (DNA): TGTGCCAGCAGCTCACAGCCGGGGCCCGGGGAGCTGTTTTTT.